These 9 T cell receptor beta chains originate from one sample sequenced in a study of T cell changes during pregnancy in multiple sclerosis. TCRdb keeps only in-frame clones here, not all; method: immunoSEQ multiplex PCR. The repertoire consists of about 68,000 clones, with approximately 90% occurring once and the leading ten covering 1.5%. The starting material was peripheral blood, obtained in the third trimester of pregnancy. Every receptor here comes from a female donor with multiple sclerosis, enrolled in a pregnancy study.

The chain links TRBV6-5 to TRBJ2-7; 7 bases line up with TRBD1. The length of the CDR3 is 14 residues. V lost 6 bases to trimming and J lost 1 base; unmatched junction nucleotides: 6. CDR1 is MNHEY, CDR2 SVGAGI, per germline. CDR3 nucleotide sequence: TGTGCCAGCAGACAGCCGGGACAGTCCTACGAGCAGTACTTC. It is translated as CASRQPGQSYEQYF.

For the CDR3, the DNA is TGTGCCAGCTCACCGCTTAGCGGGACTACCTACGAGCAGTACTTC. Residues: CASSPLSGTTYEQYF. The chain recombines TRBV18 with TRBJ2-7; 8 nucleotides agree with TRBD2. Trimming at V came to 3 bases and at J to 2 bases, leaving 6 bases not matched to a gene. CDR1 KGHSH and CDR2 LQKENI come from the germline V gene. The CDR3 sequence is 15 residues long.

The CDR3 region has the DNA TGTGCCAGCAGCCCTGGACAACTCCTTGAAGCTTTCTTT. Translated: CASSPGQLLEAFF. This sequence joins TRBV7-2 and TRBJ1-1; weak D call: TRBD1 (5 bases). Germline CDR1 is SGHTA and CDR2 is FQGNSA. CDR3 length: 13 amino acids. Trimming cost V 5 bases and J 7 bases, with 14 bases left between them.

The rearrangement links TRBV30 to TRBJ1-4; D is perhaps TRBD1 (5 bases). This CDR3 contains 13 residues. Germline CDR1 GTSNPN, CDR2 SVGIG (reference sequence). V was shortened by 1 base and J by 9 bases, with 12 bases between the two germline ends. Here the CDR3 DNA reads TGTGCCTGGAGTGCAGGGAACCAGAAAAAACTGTTTTTT. Translation: CAWSAGNQKKLFF.

The rearrangement uses TRBV5-1 and TRBJ2-7, with TRBD1 matching over 8 bases. Trimming took 4 bases from V and 6 from J; bases not matched to a gene: 15. Germline CDR1 reads SGHRS; CDR2 reads YFSETQ. The CDR3 totals 16 residues. Written as DNA, the CDR3 is TGCGCCAGCAGCGGTGGGACAGGTTCGGTATCTGGCGAGCAGTACTTC. Its translation is CASSGGTGSVSGEQYF. Complete variable domain (other parts from reference TRBV5-1 and TRBJ2-7): KAGVTQTPRYLIKTRGQQVTLSCSPISGHRSVSWYQQTPGQGLQFLFEYFSETQRNKGNFPGRFSGRQFSNSRSEMNVSTLELGDSALYLCASSGGTGSVSGEQYFGPGTRLTVT.

This chain links TRBV30 with TRBJ1-5, with 7 bases aligning to TRBD1. With V trimmed by 1 base and J by 0 bases, 0 bases remained unmatched. The germline V gene has CDR1 GTSNPN and CDR2 SVGIG (reference sequence). CDR3 length: 14 residues. CDR3 amino acids: CAWSAGGSNQPQHF. The DNA of the CDR3 is TGTGCCTGGAGTGCAGGGGGTAGCAATCAGCCCCAGCATTTT.

This clone was counted a few times. The V and J genes are TRBV11-3 and TRBJ1-1; 12 bases fit TRBD1. Germline values: CDR1 SGHNT, CDR2 YENEEA. V lost 5 bases to trimming and J lost 1 base; unmatched junction nucleotides: 5. The CDR3 covers 16 residues. CDR3 loop: CASSLGQGAGNTEAFF. The CDR3 nucleotides are TGTGCCAGCAGCCTGGGACAGGGGGCGGGGAACACTGAAGCTTTCTTT.

V gene TRBV6-1 combines with J gene TRBJ2-3; the match to TRBD2 covers 9 bases. Per the germline V gene, CDR1 is MNHNS and CDR2 is SASEGT. The CDR3 spans 15 residues. Losses at the gene ends were 2 bases for V and 3 bases for J; bases not matched to a gene: 3. CDR3 protein: CASSEQAGGTDTQYF. The CDR3 DNA sequence: TGTGCCAGCAGTGAACAAGCGGGAGGTACAGATACGCAGTATTTT.

This clone has only one observation. V and J are TRBV20-1 and TRBJ1-1; D gene unclear. The CDR3 sequence is 11 residues long. V lost 6 bases to trimming and J lost 7 bases, with 12 bases between them. Per the germline V gene, CDR1 is DFQATT and CDR2 is SNEGSKA (reference sequence). DNA for the CDR3: TGCAGTGCCCCCCGGCAGGTTGAAGCTTTCTTT. Translated, it gives CSAPRQVEAFF.